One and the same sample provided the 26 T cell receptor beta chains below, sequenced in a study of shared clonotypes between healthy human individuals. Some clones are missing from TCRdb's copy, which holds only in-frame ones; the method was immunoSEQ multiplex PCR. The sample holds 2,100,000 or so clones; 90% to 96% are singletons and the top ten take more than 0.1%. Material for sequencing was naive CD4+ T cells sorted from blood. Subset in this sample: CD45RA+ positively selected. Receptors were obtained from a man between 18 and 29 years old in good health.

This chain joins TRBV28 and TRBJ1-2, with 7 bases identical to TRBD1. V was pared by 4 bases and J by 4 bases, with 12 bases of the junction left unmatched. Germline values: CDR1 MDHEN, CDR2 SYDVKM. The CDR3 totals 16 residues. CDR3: CASSSSRPGQIYGYTF. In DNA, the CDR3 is TGTGCCAGCAGTTCTTCACGACCGGGACAGATCTATGGCTACACCTTC.

The CDR3 spells CASSQSQNYGYTF. CDR3 DNA: TGTGCCAGCAGCCAGTCACAAAACTATGGCTACACCTTC. The J gene is TRBJ1-2, the V gene TRBV16; D gene ambiguous. The V gene lost 3 bases and the J gene lost 2 bases, with 7 bases spanning the gap. CDR3 length equals 13 residues. Looked up from germline, CDR1 is KGHSY and CDR2 is FQNENV.

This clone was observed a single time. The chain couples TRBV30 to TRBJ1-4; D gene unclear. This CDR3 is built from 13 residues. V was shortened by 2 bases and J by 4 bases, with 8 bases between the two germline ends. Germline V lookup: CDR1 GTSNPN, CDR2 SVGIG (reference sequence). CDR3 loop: CAWSLRVNEKLFF. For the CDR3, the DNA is TGTGCCTGGAGTTTAAGAGTTAATGAAAAACTGTTTTTT.

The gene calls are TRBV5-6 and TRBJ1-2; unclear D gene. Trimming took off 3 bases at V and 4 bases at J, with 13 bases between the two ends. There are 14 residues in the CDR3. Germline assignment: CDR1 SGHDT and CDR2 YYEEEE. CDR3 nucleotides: TGTGCCAGCAGCTCTCCGGGCCAGCGCTATGGCTACACCTTC. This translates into CASSSPGQRYGYTF.

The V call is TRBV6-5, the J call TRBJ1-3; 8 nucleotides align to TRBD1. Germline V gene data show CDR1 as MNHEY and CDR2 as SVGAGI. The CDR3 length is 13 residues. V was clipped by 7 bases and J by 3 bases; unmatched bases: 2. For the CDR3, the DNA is TGTGCCAGCAAAACAGGGGGTGGAAACACCATATATTTT. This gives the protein CASKTGGGNTIYF.

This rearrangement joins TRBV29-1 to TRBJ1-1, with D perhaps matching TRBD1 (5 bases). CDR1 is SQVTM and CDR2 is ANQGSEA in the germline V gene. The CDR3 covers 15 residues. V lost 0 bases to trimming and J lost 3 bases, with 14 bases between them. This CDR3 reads CSVEDDSPLDTEAFF. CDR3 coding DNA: TGCAGCGTTGAAGATGACAGCCCTTTGGACACTGAAGCTTTCTTT.

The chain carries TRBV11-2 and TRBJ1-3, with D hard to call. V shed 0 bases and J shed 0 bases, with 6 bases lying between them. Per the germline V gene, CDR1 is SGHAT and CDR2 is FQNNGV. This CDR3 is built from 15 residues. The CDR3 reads CASSLEVYSGNTIYF. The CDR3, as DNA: TGTGCCAGCAGCTTAGAAGTTTACTCTGGAAACACCATATATTTT.

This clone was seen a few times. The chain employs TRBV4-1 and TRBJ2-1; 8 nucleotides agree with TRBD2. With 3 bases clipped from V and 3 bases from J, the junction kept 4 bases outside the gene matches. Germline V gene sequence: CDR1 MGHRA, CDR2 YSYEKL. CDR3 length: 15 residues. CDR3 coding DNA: TGCGCCAGCAGCCAGGAAGGGACTAGCTACAATGAGCAGTTCTTC. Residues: CASSQEGTSYNEQFF.

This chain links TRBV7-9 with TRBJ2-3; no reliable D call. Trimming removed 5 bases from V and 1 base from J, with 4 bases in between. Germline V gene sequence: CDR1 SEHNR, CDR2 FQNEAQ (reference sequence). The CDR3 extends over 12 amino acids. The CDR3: CASSPGTDTQYF. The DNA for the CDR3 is TGTGCCAGCAGCCCAGGCACAGATACGCAGTATTTT.

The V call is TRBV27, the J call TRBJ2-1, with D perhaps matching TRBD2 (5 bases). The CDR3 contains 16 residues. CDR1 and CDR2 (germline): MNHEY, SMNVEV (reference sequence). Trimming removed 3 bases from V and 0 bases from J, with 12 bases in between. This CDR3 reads CASSLWTGSSYNEQFF. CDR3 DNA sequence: TGTGCCAGCAGTTTGTGGACGGGAAGCTCCTACAATGAGCAGTTCTTC.

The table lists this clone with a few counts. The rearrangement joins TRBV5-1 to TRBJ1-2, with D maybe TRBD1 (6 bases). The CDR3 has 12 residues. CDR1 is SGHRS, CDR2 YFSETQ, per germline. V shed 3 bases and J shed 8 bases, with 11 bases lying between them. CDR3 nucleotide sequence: TGCGCCAGCAGCTCCGCAGGGGTCGGCTACACCTTC. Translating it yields CASSSAGVGYTF.

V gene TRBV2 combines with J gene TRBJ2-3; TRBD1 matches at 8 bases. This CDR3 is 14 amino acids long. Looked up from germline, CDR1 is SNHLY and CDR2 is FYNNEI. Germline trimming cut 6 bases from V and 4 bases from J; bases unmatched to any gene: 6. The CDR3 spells CASSPDRGADTQYF. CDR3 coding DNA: TGTGCCAGCAGCCCAGACAGGGGCGCAGATACGCAGTATTTT.

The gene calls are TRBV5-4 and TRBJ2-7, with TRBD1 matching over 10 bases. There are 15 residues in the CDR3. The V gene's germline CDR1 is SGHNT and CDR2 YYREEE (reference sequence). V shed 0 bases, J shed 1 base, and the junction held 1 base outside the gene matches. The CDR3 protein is CASSLGDRGSYEQYF. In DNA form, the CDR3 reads TGTGCCAGCAGCTTGGGGGACAGGGGTTCCTACGAGCAGTACTTC.

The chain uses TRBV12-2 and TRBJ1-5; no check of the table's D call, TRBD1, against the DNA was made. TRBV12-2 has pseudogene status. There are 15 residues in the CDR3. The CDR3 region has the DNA TGTGCAAGTCGCTCCCTGACAGGGACCAATCAGCCCCAGCATTTT. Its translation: CASRSLTGTNQPQHF.

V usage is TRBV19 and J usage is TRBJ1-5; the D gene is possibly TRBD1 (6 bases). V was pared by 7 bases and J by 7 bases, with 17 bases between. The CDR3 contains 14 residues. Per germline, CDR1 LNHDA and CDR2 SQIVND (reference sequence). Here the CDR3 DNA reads TGTGCCAGTATGAGGGGGTTGACAGCCCAGCCCCAGCATTTT. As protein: CASMRGLTAQPQHF.

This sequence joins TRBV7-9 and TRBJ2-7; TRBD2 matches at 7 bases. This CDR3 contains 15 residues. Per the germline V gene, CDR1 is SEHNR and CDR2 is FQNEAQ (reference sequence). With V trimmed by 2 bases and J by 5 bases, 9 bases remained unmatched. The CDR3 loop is CASSLSGGSGNEQYF. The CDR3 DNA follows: TGTGCCAGCAGCTTATCTGGCGGGAGCGGCAACGAGCAGTACTTC.

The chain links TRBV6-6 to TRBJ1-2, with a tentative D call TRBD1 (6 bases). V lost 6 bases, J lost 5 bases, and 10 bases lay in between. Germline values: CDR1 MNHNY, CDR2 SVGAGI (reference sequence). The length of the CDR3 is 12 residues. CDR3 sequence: CASRSTGYGYTF. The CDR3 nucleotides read TGTGCCAGCAGATCTACAGGGTATGGCTACACCTTC.

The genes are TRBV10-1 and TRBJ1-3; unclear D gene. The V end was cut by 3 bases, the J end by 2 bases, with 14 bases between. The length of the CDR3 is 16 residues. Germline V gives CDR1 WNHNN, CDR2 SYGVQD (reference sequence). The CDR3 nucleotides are TGCGCCAGCAGTGACGGCCAGTGGGGAGCTGGAAACACCATATATTTT. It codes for CASSDGQWGAGNTIYF.

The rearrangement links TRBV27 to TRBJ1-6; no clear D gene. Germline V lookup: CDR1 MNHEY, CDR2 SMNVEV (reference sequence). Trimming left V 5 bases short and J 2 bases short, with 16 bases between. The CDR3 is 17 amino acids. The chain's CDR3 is CASSTRPPAAYNSPLHF. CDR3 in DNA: TGTGCCAGCAGTACCCGCCCCCCGGCAGCCTATAATTCACCCCTCCACTTT.

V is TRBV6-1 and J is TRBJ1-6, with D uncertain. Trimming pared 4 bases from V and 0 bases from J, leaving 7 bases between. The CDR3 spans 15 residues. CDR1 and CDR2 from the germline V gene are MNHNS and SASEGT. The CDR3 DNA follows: TGTGCCAGCAGTGTAGTCAGCTCCTATAATTCACCCCTCCACTTT. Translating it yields CASSVVSSYNSPLHF.

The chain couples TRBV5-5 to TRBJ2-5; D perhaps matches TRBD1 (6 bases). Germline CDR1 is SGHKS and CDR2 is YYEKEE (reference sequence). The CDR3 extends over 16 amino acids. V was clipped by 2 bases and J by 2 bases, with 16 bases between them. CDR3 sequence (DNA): TGTGCCAGCAGCTTACAATTCGGACAGCCTCAAGAGACCCAGTACTTC. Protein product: CASSLQFGQPQETQYF. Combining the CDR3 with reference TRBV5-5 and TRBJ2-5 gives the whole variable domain DAGVTQSPTHLIKTRGQQVTLRCSPISGHKSVSWYQQVLGQGPQFIFQYYEKEERGRGNFPDRFSARQFPNYSSELNVNALLLGDSALYLCASSLQFGQPQETQYFGPGTRLLVL.

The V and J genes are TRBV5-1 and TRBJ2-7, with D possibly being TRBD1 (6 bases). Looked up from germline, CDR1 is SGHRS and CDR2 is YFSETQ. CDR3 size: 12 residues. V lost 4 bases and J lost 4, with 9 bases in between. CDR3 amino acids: CASSTGQYEQYF. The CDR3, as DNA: TGCGCCAGCAGCACCGGACAGTACGAGCAGTACTTC. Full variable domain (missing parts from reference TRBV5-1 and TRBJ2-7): KAGVTQTPRYLIKTRGQQVTLSCSPISGHRSVSWYQQTPGQGLQFLFEYFSETQRNKGNFPGRFSGRQFSNSRSEMNVSTLELGDSALYLCASSTGQYEQYFGPGTRLTVT.

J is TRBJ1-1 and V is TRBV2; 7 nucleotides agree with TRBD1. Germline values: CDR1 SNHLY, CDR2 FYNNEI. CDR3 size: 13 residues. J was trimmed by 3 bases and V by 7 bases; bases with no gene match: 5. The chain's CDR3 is CASNQGGDTEAFF. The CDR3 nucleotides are TGTGCCAGCAACCAGGGGGGTGACACTGAAGCTTTCTTT.

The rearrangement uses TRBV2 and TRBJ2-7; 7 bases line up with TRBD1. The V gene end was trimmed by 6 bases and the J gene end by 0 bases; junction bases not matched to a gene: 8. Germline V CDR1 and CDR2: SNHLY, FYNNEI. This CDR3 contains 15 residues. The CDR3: CASSVRQGISYEQYF. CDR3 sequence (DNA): TGTGCCAGCAGCGTTCGACAGGGTATCTCCTACGAGCAGTACTTC.

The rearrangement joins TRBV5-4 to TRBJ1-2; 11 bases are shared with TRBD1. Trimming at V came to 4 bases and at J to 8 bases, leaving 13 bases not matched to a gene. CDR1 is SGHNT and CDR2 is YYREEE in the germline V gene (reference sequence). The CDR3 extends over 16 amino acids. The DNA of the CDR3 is TGTGCCAGCAGCGCCGGACAGGGGGCGCCCCCCGGGGGCTACACCTTC. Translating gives CASSAGQGAPPGGYTF.

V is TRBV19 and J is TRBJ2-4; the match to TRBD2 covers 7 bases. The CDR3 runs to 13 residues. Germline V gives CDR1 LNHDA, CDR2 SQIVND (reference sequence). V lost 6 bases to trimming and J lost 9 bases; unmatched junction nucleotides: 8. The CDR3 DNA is TGTGCCAGTAGGAGAACTAGCGCAGGCATTCAGTACTTC. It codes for CASRRTSAGIQYF.